The next 21 T cell receptor beta chains were all read from a single sample in a study of identical twins. From the 5' RACE reads, TCRdb called clonotypes with MiXCR, one entry per CDR3 protein. This sample has roughly 690,000 distinct CDR3 sequences; 5.5% to 6.5% occur once, and the top ten carry roughly 2%. Material for sequencing was naive T cells sorted from blood. These receptors were obtained from a man aged 18 to 29 in good health.

This clonotype came up a few times. This chain connects TRBV10-3 to TRBJ1-4; no reliable D call. CDR1 and CDR2 from the germline V gene are ENHRY and SYGVKD. The CDR3 sequence is 15 residues long. V lost 6 bases and J 0 bases, leaving 11 bases between the germline ends. The CDR3 sequence: CAISTSAATNEKLFF. The DNA for the CDR3 is TGTGCCATCAGCACGTCAGCTGCAACTAATGAAAAACTGTTTTTT.

This clonotype appeared many times. The chain has TRBV20-1 and TRBJ2-3, with TRBD2 as a possible D gene (6 bases). The CDR3 sequence is 16 residues long. Trimming stripped 5 bases from V and 0 bases from J, with 18 bases between. CDR1 is DFQATT, CDR2 SNEGSKA, per germline (reference sequence). The CDR3 sequence: CSASWDWKSSTDTQYF. For the CDR3, the DNA is TGCAGTGCTTCCTGGGACTGGAAATCTAGCACAGATACGCAGTATTTT.

This clonotype was seen more than once but under ten times. V usage is TRBV30 and J usage is TRBJ2-1; D unresolved. The CDR3 has 13 residues. Germline lookup yields CDR1 GTSNPN and CDR2 SVGIG (reference sequence). V was trimmed by 4 bases and J by 5 bases, leaving 12 bases between them. The CDR3 DNA reads TGTGCCTGGAATTCAATGATTAACAATGAGCAGTTCTTC. It translates to CAWNSMINNEQFF. Complete variable domain (other parts from reference TRBV30 and TRBJ2-1): SQTIHQWPATLVQPVGSPLSLECTVEGTSNPNLYWYRQAAGRGLQLLFYSVGIGQISSEVPQNLSASRPQDRQFILSSKKLLLSDSGFYLCAWNSMINNEQFFGPGTRLTVL.

In its sample, this clonotype was seen many times. The chain has TRBV20-1 and TRBJ1-2; TRBD1 is a possible D gene (6 bases). Germline CDR1 reads DFQATT; CDR2 reads SNEGSKA (reference sequence). V was trimmed by 0 bases and J by 4 bases, leaving 12 bases between them. CDR3 length equals 14 residues. In DNA form, the CDR3 reads TGCAGTGCTAGAGAGAGCAGGGGTCCCTATGGCTACACCTTC. It is translated as CSARESRGPYGYTF.

The chain is built from TRBV27 and TRBJ1-4; 8 bases are a match to TRBD1. V lost 6 bases and J lost 8; bases outside the gene matches: 11. The CDR3 is 15 residues long. CDR1 is MNHEY, CDR2 SMNVEV, per germline (reference sequence). In nucleotides, the CDR3 is TGTGCCAGCAGGCCTGGACAGGGTTGGGGAGAAAAACTGTTTTTT. This sequence encodes CASRPGQGWGEKLFF.

The chain has TRBV12-3 or TRBV12-4 and TRBJ2-1; 8 nucleotides match TRBD2. This CDR3 contains 15 residues. With 5 bases clipped from V and 8 bases from J, the junction kept 11 bases outside the gene matches. The CDR3 nucleotides are TGTGCCAGCAGTCGAACGGGAGGGCCGAGTTATGAGCAGTTCTTC. Encoded protein: CASSRTGGPSYEQFF.

This clonotype has a handful of counts. This chain uses TRBV20-1 with TRBJ2-3; no definite D call. The CDR3 has 14 amino acids. CDR1 and CDR2 from the germline V gene are DFQATT and SNEGSKA (reference sequence). Trimming removed 3 bases at V and 6 bases at J, with 16 bases between. The CDR3 region has the DNA TGCAGTGCTAGGCCCCTACGGTCTAGGGATACGCAGTATTTT. Encoded protein: CSARPLRSRDTQYF.

There are a few counts of this clonotype. J is TRBJ2-5 and V is TRBV19; no clear D. Per the germline V gene, CDR1 is LNHDA and CDR2 is SQIVND (reference sequence). The CDR3 has 12 residues. With 6 bases removed from V and 1 base from J, the gap between germline ends came to 6 bases. The chain's CDR3 is CASRSAQETQYF. CDR3 coding DNA: TGTGCCAGTAGGAGCGCCCAAGAGACCCAGTACTTC.

This clonotype was observed at least ten times. The chain is built from TRBV10-3 and TRBJ2-3; 13 nucleotides align to TRBD2. The germline V gene has CDR1 ENHRY and CDR2 SYGVKD. V lost 4 bases to trimming and J lost 6 bases; unmatched junction nucleotides: 1. The CDR3 totals 14 residues. The CDR3 DNA follows: TGTGCCATCAGTGGGACTAGCGGGAGTGATACGCAGTATTTT. Its protein product is CAISGTSGSDTQYF.

This clonotype was counted many times. The rearrangement links TRBV5-5 to TRBJ2-2; D unclear. Germline CDR1 is SGHKS and CDR2 is YYEKEE (reference sequence). Trimming cost V 2 bases and J 2 bases, with 10 bases left between them. The CDR3 contains 15 residues. The CDR3 region is CASSFLATNTGELFF. The CDR3 nucleotides are TGTGCCAGCAGCTTTCTGGCTACCAACACCGGGGAGCTGTTTTTT.

This clonotype has ten or more counts. The chain is built from TRBV10-3 and TRBJ2-7; 8 bases line up with TRBD1. The germline gives CDR1 ENHRY, CDR2 SYGVKD. The CDR3 covers 15 residues. V shed 0 bases, J shed 1 base, and the junction held 2 bases outside the gene matches. The CDR3 sequence: CAISESRGRSYEQYF. In nucleotides, the CDR3 is TGTGCCATCAGTGAGTCCAGGGGGCGATCCTACGAGCAGTACTTC.

This clonotype was counted many times. The rearrangement joins TRBV28 to TRBJ2-4; D not resolved. The germline V and J ends were trimmed by 7 bases and 0 bases, with 7 bases remaining between them. CDR1 and CDR2 (germline): MDHEN, SYDVKM. This CDR3 is 13 amino acids long. CDR3 sequence: CASNPLAKNIQYF. The CDR3 DNA sequence: TGTGCCAGCAATCCCCTAGCCAAAAACATTCAGTACTTC.

This clonotype was seen ten or more times. The CDR3 DNA reads as TGTGCCAGCAGCTTCGACAGGGGCGATGAAAAACTGTTTTTT. Its protein product is CASSFDRGDEKLFF. The V and J genes are TRBV7-2 and TRBJ1-4; TRBD1 matches at 8 bases. CDR3 length: 14 amino acids. J lost 6 bases, V lost 3 bases, and 3 bases had no gene match. The V gene's germline CDR1 is SGHTA and CDR2 FQGNSA.

This clonotype has only a few counts. The chain couples TRBV14 to TRBJ2-6, with a tentative D call TRBD2 (7 bases). Germline CDR1 reads SGHDN; CDR2 reads FVKESK. The CDR3 covers 19 residues. The germline V and J ends were trimmed by 5 bases and 0 bases, with 20 bases remaining between them. The DNA of the CDR3 is TGTGCCAGCAGCTTAAAGGGGGGGCGCCCCCTCTCTGGGGCCAACGTCCTGACTTTC. This translates into CASSLKGGRPLSGANVLTF.

Here the CDR3 reads CASAMVGELFF. CDR3 bases: TGTGCTAGTGCCATGGTCGGGGAGCTGTTTTTT. The rearrangement joins TRBV12-5 to TRBJ2-2; D remains ambiguous. Trimming pared 7 bases from V and 7 bases from J, leaving 7 bases between. CDR1 is LGHNT and CDR2 is FRNRAP in the germline V gene. The CDR3 covers 11 residues.

The chain links TRBV5-1 to TRBJ1-6; no clear D gene. Trimming removed 2 bases from V and 9 bases from J, with 12 bases in between. CDR1 is SGHRS, CDR2 YFSETQ, per germline. The length of the CDR3 is 14 residues. DNA for the CDR3: TGCGCCAGCAGCTTCGGGCCTCTTCGTTCACCCCTCCACTTT. The encoded protein is CASSFGPLRSPLHF.

This clonotype has more than one count but fewer than ten. The rearrangement joins TRBV3-1 to TRBJ2-4; a possible D gene is TRBD1 (5 bases). Germline-derived CDR1 and CDR2 are LGHDT and YNNKEL (reference sequence). Trimming pared 4 bases from V and 5 bases from J, leaving 12 bases between. The CDR3 consists of 14 residues. The CDR3, as DNA: TGTGCCAGCAGCCCCCCCGGACAAGAAAACATTCAGTACTTC. Amino acids: CASSPPGQENIQYF.

This clonotype turned up a few times. The chain is built from TRBV12-3 or TRBV12-4 and TRBJ1-4; D not resolved. The CDR3 covers 12 residues. The V and J ends lost 2 bases and 7 bases respectively, with 5 bases between them. The CDR3 loop is CASSLPSEKLFF. The CDR3 region has the DNA TGTGCCAGCAGTTTACCGAGTGAAAAACTGTTTTTT.

This clonotype was picked up a small number of times. The CDR3 nucleotides are TGTGCCAGCAGTCCCCTAGCGGGACAACCTCCTTACGAGCAGTACTTC. It codes for CASSPLAGQPPYEQYF. The V gene is TRBV27, the J gene TRBJ2-7; the match to TRBD2 covers 9 bases. In germline, CDR1 is MNHEY, CDR2 SMNVEV (reference sequence). The trim removed 5 bases at V and 4 bases at J, leaving 12 bases unmatched. The CDR3 runs to 16 residues.

This clonotype has at least ten counts. The J gene is TRBJ2-2, the V gene TRBV4-1; D is unclear. V was clipped by 2 bases and J by 5 bases, with 6 bases between them. This CDR3 is built from 13 residues. Germline V gene lookup returns CDR1 MGHRA and CDR2 YSYEKL. The CDR3 protein is CASSQLGTGELFF. In DNA, the CDR3 is TGCGCCAGCAGCCAACTAGGTACCGGGGAGCTGTTTTTT.

This chain uses TRBV6-1 with TRBJ2-3; 12 bases line up with TRBD2. This CDR3 contains 16 residues. The germline gives CDR1 MNHNS, CDR2 SASEGT. The V segment lost 3 bases and the J segment 4 bases; nucleotides outside the gene matches: 5. DNA for the CDR3: TGTGCCAGCAGTGAGACTAGCGGGAGAGTCGCAGATACGCAGTATTTT. It specifies CASSETSGRVADTQYF.